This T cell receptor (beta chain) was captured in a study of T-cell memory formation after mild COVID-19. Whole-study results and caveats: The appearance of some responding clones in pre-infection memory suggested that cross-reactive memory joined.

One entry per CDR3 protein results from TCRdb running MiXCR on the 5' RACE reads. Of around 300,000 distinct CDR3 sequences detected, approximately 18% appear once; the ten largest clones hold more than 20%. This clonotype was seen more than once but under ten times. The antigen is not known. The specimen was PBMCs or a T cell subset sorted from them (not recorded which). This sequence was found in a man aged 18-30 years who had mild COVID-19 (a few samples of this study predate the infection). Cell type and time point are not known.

CDR3 protein: CASSLRTGSSYEQYF. The CDR3 DNA follows: TGTGCCAGCAGCCTCCGGACAGGGAGCTCCTACGAGCAGTACTTC. The chain carries TRBV7-7 and TRBJ2-7; 8 nucleotides agree with TRBD1. Germline trimming cut 5 bases from V and 0 bases from J; bases unmatched to any gene: 6. The CDR3 has 15 amino acids. The germline CDR1 and CDR2 sequences are SSHAT and FNYEAQ (reference sequence).